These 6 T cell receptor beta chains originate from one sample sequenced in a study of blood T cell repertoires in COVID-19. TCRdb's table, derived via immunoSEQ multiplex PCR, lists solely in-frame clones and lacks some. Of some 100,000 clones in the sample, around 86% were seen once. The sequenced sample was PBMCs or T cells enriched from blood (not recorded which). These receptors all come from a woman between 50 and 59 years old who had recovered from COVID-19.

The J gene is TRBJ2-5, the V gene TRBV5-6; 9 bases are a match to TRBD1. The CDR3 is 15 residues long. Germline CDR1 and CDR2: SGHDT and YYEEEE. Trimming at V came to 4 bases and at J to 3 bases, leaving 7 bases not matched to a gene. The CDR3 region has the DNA TGTGCCAGCAGCCGCGGACAGGGGAGGGAAGAGACCCAGTACTTC. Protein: CASSRGQGREETQYF.

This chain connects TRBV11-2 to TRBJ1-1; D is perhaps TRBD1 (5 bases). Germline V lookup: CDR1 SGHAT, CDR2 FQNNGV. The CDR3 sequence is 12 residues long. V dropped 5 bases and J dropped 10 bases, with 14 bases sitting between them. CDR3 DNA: TGTGCCAGCAGCAAGCCGGGGGGAGGAGCTTTCTTT. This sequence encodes CASSKPGGGAFF.

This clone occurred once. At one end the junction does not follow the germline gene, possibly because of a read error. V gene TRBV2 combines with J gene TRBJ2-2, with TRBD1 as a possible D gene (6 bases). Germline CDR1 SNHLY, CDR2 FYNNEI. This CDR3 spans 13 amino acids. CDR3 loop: CASSQGNAGELFF. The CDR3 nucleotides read TGTGCCAGCAGTCAGGGGAACGCCGGGGAGCTGTTTTTT.

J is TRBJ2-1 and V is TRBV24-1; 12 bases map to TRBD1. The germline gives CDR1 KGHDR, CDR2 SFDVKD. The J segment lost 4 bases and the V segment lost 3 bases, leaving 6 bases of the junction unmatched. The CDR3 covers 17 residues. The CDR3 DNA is TGTGCCACCAGTGATGGGACAGGGGGCTATAATTACAATGAGCAGTTCTTC. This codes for CATSDGTGGYNYNEQFF.

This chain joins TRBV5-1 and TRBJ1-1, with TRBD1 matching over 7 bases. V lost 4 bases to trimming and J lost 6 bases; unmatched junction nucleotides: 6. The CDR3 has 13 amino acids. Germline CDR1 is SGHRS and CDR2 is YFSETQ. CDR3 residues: CASSPGGSAEAFF. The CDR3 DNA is TGCGCCAGCAGCCCAGGGGGTAGCGCTGAAGCTTTCTTT.

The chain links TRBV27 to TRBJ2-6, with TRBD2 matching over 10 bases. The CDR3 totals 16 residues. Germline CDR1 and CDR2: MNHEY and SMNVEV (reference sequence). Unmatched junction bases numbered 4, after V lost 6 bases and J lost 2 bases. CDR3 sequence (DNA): TGTGCCAGCAGCTCTGGACTAGCGGCTGGGGCCAACGTCCTGACTTTC. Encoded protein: CASSSGLAAGANVLTF. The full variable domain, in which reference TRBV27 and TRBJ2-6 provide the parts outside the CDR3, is EAQVTQNPRYLITVTGKKLTVTCSQNMNHEYMSWYRQDPGLGLRQIYYSMNVEVTDKGDVPEGYKVSRKEKRNFPLILESPSPNQTSLYFCASSSGLAAGANVLTFGAGSRLTVL.